This TCR beta chain was retrieved from a study of T-cell memory formation after mild COVID-19. General study results and limits: Largely, contracting CD4+ clones fell within CM and EM, and contracting CD8+ clones within EMRA.

TCRdb analysed the 5' RACE reads with MiXCR anew, one entry per CDR3 protein. The repertoire holds about 340,000 distinct CDR3 sequences, with around 20% as singletons. This clonotype was found many times. Its antigen is unknown. Source material: PBMCs or a T cell subset sorted from them (not recorded which). The TCR comes from an adult woman who had mild COVID-19 (a few samples of this study predate the infection). Cell type and time point are not known.

CDR3 amino acids: CASSVTSFNEQFF. In nucleotides, the CDR3 is TGCGCCAGCAGCGTTACTAGTTTCAATGAGCAGTTCTTC. The chain uses TRBV5-1 and TRBJ2-1; D might be TRBD2 (5 bases). The CDR3 length is 13 residues. With 4 bases removed from V and 6 bases from J, the gap between germline ends came to 11 bases. Germline CDR1 SGHRS, CDR2 YFSETQ.